The entry below describes one T cell receptor (beta chain). The CDR3 covers 15 residues. V lost 5 bases and J lost 5, with 18 bases in between. Germline assignment: CDR1 LGHDT and CDR2 YNNKEL (reference sequence). Construction of TCR beta libraries relied on iRepertoire HTBI primers and on Arm-PCR targeting CDR3 regions. TCRdb passed the multiplex PCR reads through MiXCR, listing each CDR3 protein once. The data show around 500,000 distinct CDR3 sequences, roughly 13% seen once. Specified time point: newly diagnosed GD, antithyroid drugs for less than 3 months. Extracted RNA from PBMCs served as the source of the TCR library. A volume of nine milliliters of peripheral blood was collected in EDTA tubes. The data derive from a study of regulatory T cells in long-lasting Graves disease. These data were also filed under a second study, of T cells in Graves' hyperthyroidism and ophthalmopathy. That work states: The study based diagnoses on clinical symptoms, serum thyroxine and TRAb, thyroid ultrasound and orbital computed tomography.

The clonotype comes from a man aged 25-40 years with Graves disease. Material: peripheral blood mononuclear cells (PBMCs), obtained at new diagnosis, from a patient treated with antithyroid drugs. The chain is built from TRBV3-1 and TRBJ1-2, with D possibly matching TRBD1 (6 bases). CDR3 nucleotide sequence: TGTGCCAGCAGCGGACGACAGGTTGGGGCATATGGCTACACCTTC. Its translation: CASSGRQVGAYGYTF. Full variable domain (outside the CDR3, taken from reference TRBV3-1 and TRBJ1-2): DTAVSQTPKYLVTQMGNDKSIKCEQNLGHDTMYWYKQDSKKFLKIMFSYNNKELIINETVPNRFSPKSPDKAHLNLHINSLELGDSAVYFCASSGRQVGAYGYTFGSGTRLTVV.